This TCR beta chain emerged from a study of blood T cell repertoires in COVID-19. Study summary: From the United States, Italy and Spain came samples of acute and convalescent COVID-19. T cells, B-cell-depleted T cells, or PBMCs supplied cDNA or gDNA.

The authors' processing: The assay estimated nucleated cells by amplifying reference gene primers. Assay used: immunoSEQ multiplex PCR; TCRdb lists only in-frame clones, some missing. V, J and clone size derive from that table, while D and trimming were established from the DNA sequence. The sample shows some 490,000 clones, approximately 85% of them seen only once. CDR1 and CDR2 (germline): MNHEY, SMNVEV (reference sequence). Trimming at V came to 6 bases and at J to 4 bases, leaving 12 bases not matched to a gene. The CDR3 has 17 residues. The source of this sequence is a human donor in a cohort sampled during active COVID-19. The material sequenced was peripheral blood. The chain couples TRBV27 to TRBJ2-1; 10 nucleotides agree with TRBD1. The CDR3 DNA sequence: TGTGCCAGCAGCTCTTACGCGACAGGGGGCGATTACAATGAGCAGTTCTTC. It specifies CASSSYATGGDYNEQFF.